This T cell receptor beta chain was profiled in a study of T cells after somatic rescue of genetic block. Libraries were prepared by immunoSEQ multiplex PCR; TCRdb keeps only in-frame clonotypes and omits some of them. The sample holds 88,000 or so clones, about nine tenths seen once. Germline CDR1 is KGHSH and CDR2 is LQKENI. V was clipped by 4 bases and J by 3 bases; unmatched bases: 13. CDR3 length: 17 residues. This sequence originates from a woman aged 18-29 years. This chain connects TRBV18 to TRBJ2-3; 7 positions match TRBD2. The sequenced sample consisted of peripheral blood mononuclear cells (PBMCs). CDR3 DNA sequence: TGTGCCAGCTCACTCCCCCCCGGGGGAGGGAGGACAGATACGCAGTATTTT. Residues: CASSLPPGGGRTDTQYF.